These T cell receptor beta chains were read from a single sample in a study of tumor T cells in aggressive B-cell lymphoma. Assay: immunoSEQ multiplex PCR; the TCRdb copy retains only in-frame clones and omits some. The sample lists around 1,900 clones, almost 80% occurring once. Sequenced input: tumor tissue. The receptors derive from an adult with diffuse large B cell lymphoma. CDR3s include the opening cysteine and the closing phenylalanine or tryptophan. The D gene is left open where the match is weak. Rows give clone size only sometimes, using once, few, many, or a class for an expanded clone.

CDR3 DNA: TGCGCCAGCAGCCAAGATGCGGCGGGGGCCCTCTACGAGCAGTACTTC
CDR3 protein: CASSQDAAGALYEQYF
V gene: TRBV4-1
clone size: once
CDR3 length: 16
D gene: .
J gene: TRBJ2-7

CDR3 DNA: TGTGCCATCAGTGAGTCAAGGTGGGGCTCTAGCACAGATACGCAGTATTTT
CDR3 protein: CAISESRWGSSTDTQYF
V gene: TRBV10-3
clone size: .
CDR3 length: 17
D gene: .
J gene: TRBJ2-3

CDR3 DNA: TGTGCCAGCAGTTTATGGACAGGGGGCAGGGGCACTGAAGCTTTCTTT
CDR3 protein: CASSLWTGGRGTEAFF
V gene: TRBV6-5
clone size: .
CDR3 length: 16
D gene: TRBD1
J gene: TRBJ1-1

CDR3 DNA: TGTGCCAGTTCACAGGGTCGTGAGTGGGGTGAGCAGTTCTTC
CDR3 protein: CASSQGREWGEQFF
V gene: TRBV6-4
clone size: .
CDR3 length: 14
D gene: .
J gene: TRBJ2-1

CDR3 DNA: TGTGCCAGCAGCCCGGGGGGCCCTACACATCCCTATGAAAACATTCAGTACTTC
CDR3 protein: CASSPGGPTHPYENIQYF
V gene: TRBV7-2
clone size: .
CDR3 length: 18
D gene: .
J gene: TRBJ2-4

CDR3 DNA: TGTGCCGCGGGGGAAAGCAATCAGCCCCAGCATTTT
CDR3 protein: CAAGESNQPQHF
V gene: TRBV15
clone size: .
CDR3 length: 12
D gene: .
J gene: TRBJ1-5

CDR3 DNA: TGCGCCAGCACGAGACAGGGGGCCGGTTTCACTGAAGCTTTCTTT
CDR3 protein: CASTRQGAGFTEAFF
V gene: TRBV4-1
clone size: few
CDR3 length: 15
D gene: TRBD1
J gene: TRBJ1-1

CDR3 DNA: TGCGCCAGCAGCCAAGGACCGAGGGAAGAGACCCAGTACTTC
CDR3 protein: CASSQGPREETQYF
V gene: TRBV5-1
clone size: few
CDR3 length: 14
D gene: .
J gene: TRBJ2-5

CDR3 DNA: TGCGCCAGCAGCCAAGCTAAGGGGGAACTAGCGACGAACACCGGGGAGCTGTTTTTT
CDR3 protein: CASSQAKGELATNTGELFF
V gene: TRBV4-1
clone size: .
CDR3 length: 19
D gene: .
J gene: TRBJ2-2

CDR3 DNA: TGCGCCAGCAGGCTAAGCGGGGGGGCCGCGAGGGACAATGAGCAGTTCTTC
CDR3 protein: CASRLSGGAARDNEQFF
V gene: TRBV4-1
clone size: .
CDR3 length: 17
D gene: TRBD2
J gene: TRBJ2-1

CDR3 DNA: TGTGCCAGCTCACCAAGAGGGGGCTACGGAAACACTGAAGCTTTCTTT
CDR3 protein: CASSPRGGYGNTEAFF
V gene: TRBV18
clone size: .
CDR3 length: 16
D gene: TRBD1
J gene: TRBJ1-1

CDR3 DNA: TGTGCCAGCAGCTTAGGTGAGGGAGACCTCCTGACCGGGTTCGAGCAGTACTTC
CDR3 protein: CASSLGEGDLLTGFEQYF
V gene: TRBV7-6
clone size: once
CDR3 length: 18
D gene: .
J gene: TRBJ2-7

CDR3 DNA: TGTGCCAGCAGCTCGAAGGGGCGGGGGGGCCGGTTTAACGTCGAGACCCAGTACTTC
CDR3 protein: CASSSKGRGGRFNVETQYF
V gene: TRBV5-4
clone size: .
CDR3 length: 19
D gene: TRBD2
J gene: TRBJ2-5

CDR3 DNA: TGTGCCAGCAGCTTTAACAGGGGCGGTTCACCCCTCCACTTT
CDR3 protein: CASSFNRGGSPLHF
V gene: TRBV7-6
clone size: .
CDR3 length: 14
D gene: TRBD1
J gene: TRBJ1-6

CDR3 DNA: TGTGCCAGCTCGGGAACCCTCAGAAGCTCCTATAATTCACCCCTCCACTTT
CDR3 protein: CASSGTLRSSYNSPLHF
V gene: TRBV2
clone size: few
CDR3 length: 17
D gene: .
J gene: TRBJ1-6

CDR3 DNA: TGTGCCAGCAGCCTCCTCTTGAACACTGAAGCTTTCTTT
CDR3 protein: CASSLLLNTEAFF
V gene: TRBV6-5
clone size: .
CDR3 length: 13
D gene: .
J gene: TRBJ1-1

CDR3 DNA: TGTGCCAGCTTGGGGGGGAGCAACTATGGCTACACCTTC
CDR3 protein: CASLGGSNYGYTF
V gene: TRBV6-5
clone size: .
CDR3 length: 13
D gene: .
J gene: TRBJ1-2

CDR3 DNA: TGTGCCAGCAGCTCTGGCGGGGGGTCCGTAAGCAATCAGCCCCAGCATTTT
CDR3 protein: CASSSGGGSVSNQPQHF
V gene: TRBV5-8
clone size: .
CDR3 length: 17
D gene: .
J gene: TRBJ1-5

CDR3 DNA: TGTGCCATCAGTCCGGGACTAGCGGGGGGGGGAGATACGCAGTATTTT
CDR3 protein: CAISPGLAGGGDTQYF
V gene: TRBV10-3
clone size: .
CDR3 length: 16
D gene: TRBD2
J gene: TRBJ2-3

CDR3 DNA: TGTGCCAGCAGCCTGGGACAGAATAATGAAAAACTGTTTTTT
CDR3 protein: CASSLGQNNEKLFF
V gene: TRBV7-9
clone size: .
CDR3 length: 14
D gene: TRBD1
J gene: TRBJ1-4

CDR3 DNA: TGTGCCAGCAGTGAAGCGGGGGTCCAAGAGACCCAGTACTTC
CDR3 protein: CASSEAGVQETQYF
V gene: TRBV5-4
clone size: .
CDR3 length: 14
D gene: TRBD2
J gene: TRBJ2-5

CDR3 DNA: TGTGCAAGTCGCAGGACAGTTCCCCAGTTCTTC
CDR3 protein: CASRRTVPQFF
V gene: TRBV12-2
clone size: once
CDR3 length: 11
D gene: .
J gene: TRBJ2-1

CDR3 DNA: TGCGCCAGCAGCTTGTACACCCACTTGACCGAACACCGGGGAGCTGTTTTT
CDR3 protein: CASSLYTHLTEHRGAVF
V gene: TRBV5-1
clone size: once
CDR3 length: 17
D gene: .
J gene: TRBJ2-2

CDR3 DNA: TGTGCCAGCAGCTTTCGCAGGGCTGGCTACACCTTC
CDR3 protein: CASSFRRAGYTF
V gene: TRBV5-6
clone size: .
CDR3 length: 12
D gene: .
J gene: TRBJ1-2

CDR3 DNA: TGTGCCAGCAGTGAAAGGGGGCGGCGACTAGCGGGGGGCTACGAGCAGTACTTC
CDR3 protein: CASSERGRRLAGGYEQYF
V gene: TRBV2
clone size: once
CDR3 length: 18
D gene: TRBD2
J gene: TRBJ2-7

CDR3 DNA: TGCGCCAGCAGCCTGGACAGGGGGAGAACCGGGGAGCTGTTTTTT
CDR3 protein: CASSLDRGRTGELFF
V gene: TRBV5-1
clone size: .
CDR3 length: 15
D gene: TRBD1
J gene: TRBJ2-2

CDR3 DNA: TGTGCCATCAGTGATTACCCCAGGGATGGCTACACCTTC
CDR3 protein: CAISDYPRDGYTF
V gene: TRBV10-3
clone size: .
CDR3 length: 13
D gene: .
J gene: TRBJ1-2

CDR3 DNA: TGTGCCAGCAGCCCTAGCCCCTGGACTAGAAATGAGCAGTTCTTC
CDR3 protein: CASSPSPWTRNEQFF
V gene: TRBV9
clone size: once
CDR3 length: 15
D gene: TRBD2
J gene: TRBJ2-1

CDR3 DNA: TGTGCCAGCAGCGAAGGGGTTTGGGGCACTGAAAAACTGTTTTTT
CDR3 protein: CASSEGVWGTEKLFF
V gene: TRBV11-1
clone size: .
CDR3 length: 15
D gene: .
J gene: TRBJ1-4

CDR3 DNA: TGTGCCAGCAGTGAATATCTCGGCGGGGGTCAAGAGACCCAGTACTTC
CDR3 protein: CASSEYLGGGQETQYF
V gene: TRBV25-1
clone size: few
CDR3 length: 16
D gene: TRBD2
J gene: TRBJ2-5

CDR3 DNA: TGTGCCAGCAGCGTAGCTAGCGGGGGACAAGCGGATACGCAGTATTTT
CDR3 protein: CASSVASGGQADTQYF
V gene: TRBV9
clone size: .
CDR3 length: 16
D gene: TRBD2
J gene: TRBJ2-3

CDR3 DNA: TGTGCCAGCAGTTACTCGGCCAGGGGAAGTGGAAACACCATATATTTT
CDR3 protein: CASSYSARGSGNTIYF
V gene: TRBV6-5
clone size: .
CDR3 length: 16
D gene: .
J gene: TRBJ1-3

CDR3 DNA: TGTGCCAGCAGCTTTCTGGTGGCTAGCCAAATTAGCACAGATACGCAGTATTTT
CDR3 protein: CASSFLVASQISTDTQYF
V gene: TRBV7-8
clone size: .
CDR3 length: 18
D gene: .
J gene: TRBJ2-3

CDR3 DNA: TGTGCCAGCAGCTCGGGGGTCAGGGGAGGGGGCTACACCTTC
CDR3 protein: CASSSGVRGGGYTF
V gene: TRBV7-3
clone size: .
CDR3 length: 14
D gene: .
J gene: TRBJ1-2

CDR3 DNA: TGTGCCAGCAGCCCCAGACTAGCGGGGGGGCTGGGGAGGGAGACCCAGTACTTC
CDR3 protein: CASSPRLAGGLGRETQYF
V gene: TRBV4-2
clone size: once
CDR3 length: 18
D gene: TRBD2
J gene: TRBJ2-5

CDR3 DNA: TGTGCCAGCAGTTTGTTTCCAGGGATAGGAGGCTACACCTTC
CDR3 protein: CASSLFPGIGGYTF
V gene: TRBV27
clone size: .
CDR3 length: 14
D gene: .
J gene: TRBJ1-2

CDR3 DNA: TGTGCCAGCAGCTGGGGGACTAGCGGGGAGCTGTTTTTT
CDR3 protein: CASSWGTSGELFF
V gene: TRBV5-5
clone size: few
CDR3 length: 13
D gene: TRBD2
J gene: TRBJ2-2

CDR3 DNA: TGTGCCAGCAGCTTAACAGGGGGGTATGGCTACACCTTC
CDR3 protein: CASSLTGGYGYTF
V gene: TRBV11-2
clone size: .
CDR3 length: 13
D gene: TRBD1
J gene: TRBJ1-2

CDR3 DNA: TGTGCCACCAGCAGAGAAGGACTTGTTGATACGCAGTATTTT
CDR3 protein: CATSREGLVDTQYF
V gene: TRBV15
clone size: .
CDR3 length: 14
D gene: .
J gene: TRBJ2-3

CDR3 DNA: TGTGCCAGCAGTCCGGGGCAGGGGGTCTATGGCTACACCTTC
CDR3 protein: CASSPGQGVYGYTF
V gene: TRBV27
clone size: few
CDR3 length: 14
D gene: TRBD1
J gene: TRBJ1-2

CDR3 DNA: TGTGCCAGCTCACCACCGTCGTTCACTGAAGCTTTCTTT
CDR3 protein: CASSPPSFTEAFF
V gene: TRBV18
clone size: once
CDR3 length: 13
D gene: .
J gene: TRBJ1-1

CDR3 DNA: TGTGCCAGCAGTTACTCCCCCCCGGGCACTGAAGCTTTCTTT
CDR3 protein: CASSYSPPGTEAFF
V gene: TRBV6-5
clone size: .
CDR3 length: 14
D gene: .
J gene: TRBJ1-1

CDR3 DNA: TGTGCCAGCAGCTGTGTCATAGCTACACCAATTCGCACTGAAGCTTTCTTT
CDR3 protein: CASSCVIATPIRTEAFF
V gene: TRBV21-1
clone size: once
CDR3 length: 17
D gene: .
J gene: TRBJ1-1

CDR3 DNA: TGTGCCTGGAGTGTTGACTTATTTAATTCACCCCTCCACTTT
CDR3 protein: CAWSVDLFNSPLHF
V gene: TRBV30
clone size: .
CDR3 length: 14
D gene: .
J gene: TRBJ1-6

CDR3 DNA: TGTGCCTGGAGTGTAGGTGTTAGCGGGGAGGGAGATACGCAGTATTTT
CDR3 protein: CAWSVGVSGEGDTQYF
V gene: TRBV30
clone size: .
CDR3 length: 16
D gene: TRBD2
J gene: TRBJ2-3

CDR3 DNA: TGTGCCAGTACCTTTGGGACCGGGACAGGGAACACTGAAGCTTTCTTT
CDR3 protein: CASTFGTGTGNTEAFF
V gene: TRBV19
clone size: .
CDR3 length: 16
D gene: TRBD1
J gene: TRBJ1-1

CDR3 DNA: TGCGCCAGCAGCTTGGAGCCAGCGGGGGGAAAGAAGTACTTC
CDR3 protein: CASSLEPAGGKKYF
V gene: TRBV5-1
clone size: .
CDR3 length: 14
D gene: TRBD2
J gene: TRBJ2-5

CDR3 DNA: TGTGCCAGCAGCTCCATGGACAGGGAAGTTGAGCCCCAGCATTTT
CDR3 protein: CASSSMDREVEPQHF
V gene: TRBV7-2
clone size: .
CDR3 length: 15
D gene: TRBD1
J gene: TRBJ1-5

CDR3 DNA: TGTGCCAGCAGCTTCGCGGAGGGTGGAGCTTTCTTT
CDR3 protein: CASSFAEGGAFF
V gene: TRBV7-8
clone size: few
CDR3 length: 12
D gene: .
J gene: TRBJ1-1

CDR3 DNA: TGTGCCAGCAGCTTGGGAGGTCTAGCGGCACAAGAGACCCAGTACTTC
CDR3 protein: CASSLGGLAAQETQYF
V gene: TRBV5-4
clone size: large
CDR3 length: 16
D gene: TRBD2
J gene: TRBJ2-5

CDR3 DNA: TGTGCCAGCAGCTTGGGGGCGGGACAGGGGAAAGCTTTCTTT
CDR3 protein: CASSLGAGQGKAFF
V gene: TRBV5-6
clone size: .
CDR3 length: 14
D gene: TRBD1
J gene: TRBJ1-1

CDR3 DNA: TGTGCCAGCAGTGAACAGGGCGCTAATGGCTACACCTTC
CDR3 protein: CASSEQGANGYTF
V gene: TRBV2
clone size: large
CDR3 length: 13
D gene: .
J gene: TRBJ1-2

CDR3 DNA: TGTGCCAGCGGACAGGGAGGAGTGGGAAACACCATATATTTT
CDR3 protein: CASGQGGVGNTIYF
V gene: TRBV19
clone size: .
CDR3 length: 14
D gene: TRBD1
J gene: TRBJ1-3

CDR3 DNA: TGTGCCAGCAGCGATAAGACCCCAGGGTTCTCTGGAAACACCATATATTTT
CDR3 protein: CASSDKTPGFSGNTIYF
V gene: TRBV9
clone size: .
CDR3 length: 17
D gene: .
J gene: TRBJ1-3

CDR3 DNA: TGTGCCATCAGTGTGGACAGAACTGGCTACACCTTC
CDR3 protein: CAISVDRTGYTF
V gene: TRBV10-3
clone size: .
CDR3 length: 12
D gene: .
J gene: TRBJ1-2

CDR3 DNA: TGTGCCAGCAGTCCCCGGGACAGCCCCTACGAGCAGTACTTC
CDR3 protein: CASSPRDSPYEQYF
V gene: TRBV6-6
clone size: .
CDR3 length: 14
D gene: TRBD1
J gene: TRBJ2-7

CDR3 DNA: TGTGCCAGCAGAGGGGATACTGGGGCCAACGTCCTGACTTTC
CDR3 protein: CASRGDTGANVLTF
V gene: TRBV4-2
clone size: .
CDR3 length: 14
D gene: .
J gene: TRBJ2-6

CDR3 DNA: TGTGCCAGCAAGCCGGGTTCCATCCAAGAGACCCAGTACTTC
CDR3 protein: CASKPGSIQETQYF
V gene: TRBV6-1
clone size: .
CDR3 length: 14
D gene: .
J gene: TRBJ2-5

CDR3 DNA: TGTGCCAGCAGTCCTCTAGCGGCGGGTGCAGATACGCAGTATTTT
CDR3 protein: CASSPLAAGADTQYF
V gene: TRBV6-1
clone size: .
CDR3 length: 15
D gene: TRBD2
J gene: TRBJ2-3

CDR3 DNA: TGTGCCAGCAGCCCACTAGCGGGGGGATACACAGATACGCAGTATTTT
CDR3 protein: CASSPLAGGYTDTQYF
V gene: TRBV5-6
clone size: .
CDR3 length: 16
D gene: TRBD2
J gene: TRBJ2-3